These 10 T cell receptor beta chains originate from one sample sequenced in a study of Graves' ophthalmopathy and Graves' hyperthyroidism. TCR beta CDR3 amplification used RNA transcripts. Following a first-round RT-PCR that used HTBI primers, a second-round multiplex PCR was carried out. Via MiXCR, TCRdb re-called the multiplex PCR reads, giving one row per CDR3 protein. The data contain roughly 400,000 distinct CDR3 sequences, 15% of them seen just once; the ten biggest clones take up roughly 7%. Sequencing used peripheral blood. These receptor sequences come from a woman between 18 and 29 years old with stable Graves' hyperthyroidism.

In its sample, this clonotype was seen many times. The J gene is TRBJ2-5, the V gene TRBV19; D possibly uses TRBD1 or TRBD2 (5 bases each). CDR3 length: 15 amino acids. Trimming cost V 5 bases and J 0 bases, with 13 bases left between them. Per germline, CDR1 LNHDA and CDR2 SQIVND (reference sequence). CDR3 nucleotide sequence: TGTGCCAGTAGTCCTTCTCAGGGAGACCAAGAGACCCAGTACTTC. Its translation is CASSPSQGDQETQYF.

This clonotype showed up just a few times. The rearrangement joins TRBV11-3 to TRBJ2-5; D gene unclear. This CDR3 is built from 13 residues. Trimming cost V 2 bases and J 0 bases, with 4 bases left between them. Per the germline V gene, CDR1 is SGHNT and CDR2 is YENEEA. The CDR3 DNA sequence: TGTGCCAGCAGCTTAAACTACCAAGAGACCCAGTACTTC. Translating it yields CASSLNYQETQYF.

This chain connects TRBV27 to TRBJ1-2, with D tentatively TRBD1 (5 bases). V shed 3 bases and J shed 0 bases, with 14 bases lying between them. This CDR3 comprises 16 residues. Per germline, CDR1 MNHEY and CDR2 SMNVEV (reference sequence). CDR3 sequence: CASSFRQPYSNYGYTF. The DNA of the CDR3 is TGTGCCAGCAGTTTCCGACAGCCCTATTCTAACTATGGCTACACCTTC.

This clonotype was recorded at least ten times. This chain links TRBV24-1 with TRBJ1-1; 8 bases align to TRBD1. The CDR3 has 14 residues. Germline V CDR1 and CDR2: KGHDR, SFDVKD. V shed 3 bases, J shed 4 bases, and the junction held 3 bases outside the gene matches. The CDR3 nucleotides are TGTGCCACCAGTGATGCGGACAGGGTCACTGAAGCTTTCTTT. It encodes CATSDADRVTEAFF.

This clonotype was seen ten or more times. CDR3 sequence (DNA): TGTGCCAGCAGCCAGTTAGGGCCTGGTATCACCATATATTTT. This encodes CASSQLGPGITIYF. The rearrangement joins TRBV3-1 to TRBJ1-3; D not certain. The germline gives CDR1 LGHDT, CDR2 YNNKEL (reference sequence). The CDR3 loop spans 14 amino acids. V lost 3 bases, J lost 9 bases, and 15 bases lay in between.

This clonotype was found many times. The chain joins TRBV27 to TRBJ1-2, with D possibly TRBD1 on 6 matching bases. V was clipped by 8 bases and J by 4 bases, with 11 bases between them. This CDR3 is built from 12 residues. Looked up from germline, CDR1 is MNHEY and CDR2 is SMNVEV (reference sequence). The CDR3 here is CASGQLGYGYTF. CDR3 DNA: TGTGCCAGCGGACAGTTGGGCTATGGCTACACCTTC.

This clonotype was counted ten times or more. The CDR3 bases are TGTGCCAGCTGCAGGGTTGGCACAGATACGCAGTATTTT. It codes for CASCRVGTDTQYF. J is TRBJ2-3 and V is TRBV6-1, with a weak D call TRBD1 (5 bases). This CDR3 has 13 residues. Germline assignment: CDR1 MNHNS and CDR2 SASEGT. Trimming took 8 bases from V and 1 from J, leaving 10 bases between them.

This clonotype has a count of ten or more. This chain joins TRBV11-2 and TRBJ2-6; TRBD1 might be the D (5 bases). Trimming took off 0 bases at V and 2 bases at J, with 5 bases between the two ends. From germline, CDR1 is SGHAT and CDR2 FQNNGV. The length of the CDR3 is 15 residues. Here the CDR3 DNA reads TGTGCCAGCAGCTTAGACAGGGCTGGGGCCAACGTCCTGACTTTC. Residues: CASSLDRAGANVLTF.

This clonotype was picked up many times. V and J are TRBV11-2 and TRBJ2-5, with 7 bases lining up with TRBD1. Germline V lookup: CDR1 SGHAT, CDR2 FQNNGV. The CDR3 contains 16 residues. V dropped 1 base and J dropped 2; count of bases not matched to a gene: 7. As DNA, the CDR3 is TGTGCCAGCAGCTTAGGGGGGACAGTCCCTCAAGAGACCCAGTACTTC. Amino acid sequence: CASSLGGTVPQETQYF.

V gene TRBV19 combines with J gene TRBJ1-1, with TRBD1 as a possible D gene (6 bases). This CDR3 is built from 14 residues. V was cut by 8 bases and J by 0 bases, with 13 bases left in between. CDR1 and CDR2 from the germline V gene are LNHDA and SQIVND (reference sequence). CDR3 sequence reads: CASQQGSMNTEAFF. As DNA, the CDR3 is TGTGCCAGTCAACAGGGTTCGATGAACACTGAAGCTTTCTTT.